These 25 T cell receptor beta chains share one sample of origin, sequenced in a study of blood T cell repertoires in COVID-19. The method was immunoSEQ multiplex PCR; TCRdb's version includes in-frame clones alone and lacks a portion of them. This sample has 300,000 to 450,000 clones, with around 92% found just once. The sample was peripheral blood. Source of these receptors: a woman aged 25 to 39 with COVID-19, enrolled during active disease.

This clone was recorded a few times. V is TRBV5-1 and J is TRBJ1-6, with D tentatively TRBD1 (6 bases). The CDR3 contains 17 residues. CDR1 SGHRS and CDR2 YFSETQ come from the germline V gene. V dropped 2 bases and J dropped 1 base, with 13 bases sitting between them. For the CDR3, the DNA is TGCGCCAGCAGCTTAGGGGGAGCGGGATCCTATAATTCACCCCTCCACTTT. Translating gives CASSLGGAGSYNSPLHF. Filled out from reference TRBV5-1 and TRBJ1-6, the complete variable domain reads KAGVTQTPRYLIKTRGQQVTLSCSPISGHRSVSWYQQTPGQGLQFLFEYFSETQRNKGNFPGRFSGRQFSNSRSEMNVSTLELGDSALYLCASSLGGAGSYNSPLHFGNGTRLTVT.

The CDR3 region has the DNA TGTGCCAGCAGCGCTGCTTGGGGAGGGTCCTACAATGAGCAGTTCTTC. Residues: CASSAAWGGSYNEQFF. The rearrangement uses TRBV7-8 and TRBJ2-1; 7 bases align to TRBD2. This CDR3 has 16 residues. The junction had 8 bases not matched to a gene; V was cut back by 5 bases and J by 1 base. Germline V gives CDR1 SGHVS, CDR2 FQNEAQ. The full variable domain, in which reference TRBV7-8 and TRBJ2-1 provide the parts outside the CDR3, is GAGVSQSPRYKVAKRGQDVALRCDPISGHVSLFWYQQALGQGPEFLTYFQNEAQLDKSGLPSDRFFAERPEGSVSTLKIQRTQQEDSAVYLCASSAAWGGSYNEQFFGPGTRLTVL.

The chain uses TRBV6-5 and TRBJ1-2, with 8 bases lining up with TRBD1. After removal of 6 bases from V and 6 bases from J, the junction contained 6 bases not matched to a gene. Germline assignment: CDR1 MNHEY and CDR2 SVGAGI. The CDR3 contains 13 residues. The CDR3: CASSPGQGHGYTF. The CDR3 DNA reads TGTGCCAGCAGCCCCGGACAGGGCCATGGCTACACCTTC.

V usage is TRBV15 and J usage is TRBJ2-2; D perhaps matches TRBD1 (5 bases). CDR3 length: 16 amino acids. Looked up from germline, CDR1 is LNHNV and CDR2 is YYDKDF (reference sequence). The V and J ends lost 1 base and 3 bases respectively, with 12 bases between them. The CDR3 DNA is TGTGCCACCAGCAGAGCCCCAGGGATTCACACCGGGGAGCTGTTTTTT. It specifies CATSRAPGIHTGELFF.

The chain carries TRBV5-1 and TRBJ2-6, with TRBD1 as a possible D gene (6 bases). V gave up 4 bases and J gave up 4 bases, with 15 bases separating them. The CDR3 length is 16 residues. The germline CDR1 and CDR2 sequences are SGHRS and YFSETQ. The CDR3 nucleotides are TGCGCCAGCAGCCGCCCCCAGGGGAGCGGGGCCAACGTCCTGACTTTC. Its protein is CASSRPQGSGANVLTF.

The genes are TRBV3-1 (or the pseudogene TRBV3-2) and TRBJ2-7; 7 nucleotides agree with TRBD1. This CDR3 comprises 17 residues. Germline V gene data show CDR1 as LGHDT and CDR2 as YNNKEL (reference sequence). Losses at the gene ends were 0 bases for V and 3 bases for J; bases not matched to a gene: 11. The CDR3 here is CASSQEKAGQAFYEQYV. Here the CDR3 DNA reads TGTGCCAGCAGCCAAGAAAAAGCCGGACAGGCCTTCTACGAGCAGTACGTC.

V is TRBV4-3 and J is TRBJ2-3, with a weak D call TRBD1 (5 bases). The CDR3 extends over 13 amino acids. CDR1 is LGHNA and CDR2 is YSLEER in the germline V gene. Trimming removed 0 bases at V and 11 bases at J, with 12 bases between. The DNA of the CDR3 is TGCGCCAGCAGCCAAGATCTGGAGCAGGGGCAGTATTTT. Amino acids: CASSQDLEQGQYF.

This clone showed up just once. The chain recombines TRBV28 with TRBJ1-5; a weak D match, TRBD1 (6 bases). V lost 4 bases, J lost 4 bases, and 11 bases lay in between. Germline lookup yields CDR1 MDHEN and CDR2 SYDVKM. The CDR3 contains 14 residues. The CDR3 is CASSSDRLNQPQHF. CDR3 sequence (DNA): TGTGCCAGCAGTTCCGACAGGCTAAATCAGCCCCAGCATTTT.

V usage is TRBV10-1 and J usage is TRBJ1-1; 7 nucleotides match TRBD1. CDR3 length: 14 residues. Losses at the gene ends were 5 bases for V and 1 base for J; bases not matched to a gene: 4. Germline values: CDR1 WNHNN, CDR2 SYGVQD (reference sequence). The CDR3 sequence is CASSSRQGNTEAFF. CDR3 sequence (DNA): TGCGCCAGCAGTTCACGACAGGGGAACACTGAAGCTTTCTTT.

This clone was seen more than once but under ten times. The CDR3 protein is CASSQDVRTENTEAFF. CDR3 sequence (DNA): TGTGCCAGCAGCCAAGATGTAAGGACAGAGAACACTGAAGCTTTCTTT. The chain has TRBV4-2 and TRBJ1-1; a possible D gene is TRBD1 (6 bases). The germline V gene has CDR1 LGHNA and CDR2 YNFKEQ. V lost 0 bases to trimming and J lost 1 base, with 12 bases between them. The CDR3 loop spans 16 amino acids.

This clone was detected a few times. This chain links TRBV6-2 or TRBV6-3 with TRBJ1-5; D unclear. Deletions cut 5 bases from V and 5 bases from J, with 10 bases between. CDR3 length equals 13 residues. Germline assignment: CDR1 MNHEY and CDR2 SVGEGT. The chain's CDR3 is CASSQYRDQPQHF. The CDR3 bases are TGTGCCAGCAGTCAATACAGAGATCAGCCCCAGCATTTT.

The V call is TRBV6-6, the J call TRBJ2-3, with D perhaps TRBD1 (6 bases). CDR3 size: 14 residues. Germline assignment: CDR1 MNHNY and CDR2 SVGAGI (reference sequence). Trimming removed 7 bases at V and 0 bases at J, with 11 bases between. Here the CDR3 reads CASTGTTSTDTQYF. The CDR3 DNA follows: TGTGCCAGCACTGGGACAACTAGCACAGATACGCAGTATTTT.

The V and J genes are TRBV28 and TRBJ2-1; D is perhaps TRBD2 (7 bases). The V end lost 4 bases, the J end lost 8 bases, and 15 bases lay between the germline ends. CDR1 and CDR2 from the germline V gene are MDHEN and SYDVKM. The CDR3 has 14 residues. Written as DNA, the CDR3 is TGTGCCAGCAGTTCACCGAAGGGGGGGGATGAGCAGTTCTTC. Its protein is CASSSPKGGDEQFF.

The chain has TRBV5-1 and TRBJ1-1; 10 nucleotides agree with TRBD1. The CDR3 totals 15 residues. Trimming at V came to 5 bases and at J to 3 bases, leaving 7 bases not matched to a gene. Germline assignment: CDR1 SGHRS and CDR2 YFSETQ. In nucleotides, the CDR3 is TGCGCCAGCAGTCAGTCCGGGACAGGGGACACTGAAGCTTTCTTT. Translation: CASSQSGTGDTEAFF.

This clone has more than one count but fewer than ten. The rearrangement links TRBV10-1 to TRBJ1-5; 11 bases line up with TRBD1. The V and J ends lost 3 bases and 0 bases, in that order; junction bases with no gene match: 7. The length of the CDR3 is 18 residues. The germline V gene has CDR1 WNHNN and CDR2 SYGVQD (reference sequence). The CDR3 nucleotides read TGCGCCAGCAGTGATCGGGACAGGGGGGCTAATAGCAATCAGCCCCAGCATTTT. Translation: CASSDRDRGANSNQPQHF.

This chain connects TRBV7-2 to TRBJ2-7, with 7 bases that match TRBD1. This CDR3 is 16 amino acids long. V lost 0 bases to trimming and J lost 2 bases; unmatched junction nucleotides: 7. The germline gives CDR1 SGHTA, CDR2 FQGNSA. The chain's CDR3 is CASSLAGTERAYEQYF. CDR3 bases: TGTGCCAGCAGCTTAGCCGGGACAGAACGGGCCTACGAGCAGTACTTC.

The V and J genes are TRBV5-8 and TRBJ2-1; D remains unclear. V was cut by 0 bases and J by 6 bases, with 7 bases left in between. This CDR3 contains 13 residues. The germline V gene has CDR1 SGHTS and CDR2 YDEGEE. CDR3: CASSLAIPNEQFF. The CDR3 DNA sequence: TGTGCCAGCAGCTTGGCCATCCCCAATGAGCAGTTCTTC.

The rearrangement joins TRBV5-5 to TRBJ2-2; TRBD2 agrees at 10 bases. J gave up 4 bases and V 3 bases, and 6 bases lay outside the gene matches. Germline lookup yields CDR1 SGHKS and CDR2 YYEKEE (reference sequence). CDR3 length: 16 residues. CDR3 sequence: CASSSLAGASTGELFF. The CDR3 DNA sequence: TGTGCCAGCAGCTCCCTAGCGGGAGCTTCCACCGGGGAGCTGTTTTTT. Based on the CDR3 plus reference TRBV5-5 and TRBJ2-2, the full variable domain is DAGVTQSPTHLIKTRGQQVTLRCSPISGHKSVSWYQQVLGQGPQFIFQYYEKEERGRGNFPDRFSARQFPNYSSELNVNALLLGDSALYLCASSSLAGASTGELFFGEGSRLTVL.

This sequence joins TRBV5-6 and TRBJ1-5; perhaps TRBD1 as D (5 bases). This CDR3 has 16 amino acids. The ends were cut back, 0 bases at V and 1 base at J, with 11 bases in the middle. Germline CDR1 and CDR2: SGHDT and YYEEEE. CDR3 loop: CASSLGMAGSNQPQHF. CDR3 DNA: TGTGCCAGCAGCTTGGGTATGGCAGGGAGCAATCAGCCCCAGCATTTT.

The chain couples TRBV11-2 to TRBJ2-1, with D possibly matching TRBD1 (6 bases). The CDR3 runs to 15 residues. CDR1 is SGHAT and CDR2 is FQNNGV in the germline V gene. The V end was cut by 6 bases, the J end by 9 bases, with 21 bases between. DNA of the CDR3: TGTGCCAGCAGGTCGACAGGTACTGCTTATGGTGAGCAGTTCTTC. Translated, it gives CASRSTGTAYGEQFF.

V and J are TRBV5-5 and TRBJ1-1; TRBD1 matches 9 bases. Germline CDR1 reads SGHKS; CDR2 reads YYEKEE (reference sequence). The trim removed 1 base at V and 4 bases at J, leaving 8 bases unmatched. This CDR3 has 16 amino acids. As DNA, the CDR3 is TGTGCCAGCAGCTTGCCGCCCGGGACAGGGCTCACTGAAGCTTTCTTT. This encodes CASSLPPGTGLTEAFF.

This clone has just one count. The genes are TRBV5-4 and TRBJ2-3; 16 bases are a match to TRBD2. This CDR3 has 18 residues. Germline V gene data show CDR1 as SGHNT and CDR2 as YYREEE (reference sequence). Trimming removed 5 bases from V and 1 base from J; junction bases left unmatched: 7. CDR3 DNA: TGTGCCAGCAGTCCCGGGACTAGCGGGGGGGTCCGCACAGATACGCAGTATTTT. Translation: CASSPGTSGGVRTDTQYF.

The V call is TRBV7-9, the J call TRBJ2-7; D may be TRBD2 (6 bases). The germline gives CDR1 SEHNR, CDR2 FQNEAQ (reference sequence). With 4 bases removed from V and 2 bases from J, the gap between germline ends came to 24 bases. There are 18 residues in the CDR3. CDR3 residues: CASSSLDGGTRTPYEQYV. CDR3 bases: TGTGCCAGCAGCTCTCTTGACGGAGGGACGAGGACACCCTACGAGCAGTACGTC.

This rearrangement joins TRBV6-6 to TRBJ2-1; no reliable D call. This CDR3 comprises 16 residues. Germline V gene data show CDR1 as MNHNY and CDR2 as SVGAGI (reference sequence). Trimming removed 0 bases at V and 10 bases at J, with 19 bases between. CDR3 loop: CASSYSVPGSGLEQFF. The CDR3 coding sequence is TGTGCCAGCAGTTACTCCGTCCCGGGTTCTGGATTGGAGCAGTTCTTC.

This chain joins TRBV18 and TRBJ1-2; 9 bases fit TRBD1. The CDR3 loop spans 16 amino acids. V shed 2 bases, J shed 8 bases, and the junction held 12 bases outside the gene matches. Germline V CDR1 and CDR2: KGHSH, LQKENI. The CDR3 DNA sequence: TGTGCCAGCTCACCATTCGATTTACAGGGGGCGGGCGGCTACACCTTC. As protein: CASSPFDLQGAGGYTF.